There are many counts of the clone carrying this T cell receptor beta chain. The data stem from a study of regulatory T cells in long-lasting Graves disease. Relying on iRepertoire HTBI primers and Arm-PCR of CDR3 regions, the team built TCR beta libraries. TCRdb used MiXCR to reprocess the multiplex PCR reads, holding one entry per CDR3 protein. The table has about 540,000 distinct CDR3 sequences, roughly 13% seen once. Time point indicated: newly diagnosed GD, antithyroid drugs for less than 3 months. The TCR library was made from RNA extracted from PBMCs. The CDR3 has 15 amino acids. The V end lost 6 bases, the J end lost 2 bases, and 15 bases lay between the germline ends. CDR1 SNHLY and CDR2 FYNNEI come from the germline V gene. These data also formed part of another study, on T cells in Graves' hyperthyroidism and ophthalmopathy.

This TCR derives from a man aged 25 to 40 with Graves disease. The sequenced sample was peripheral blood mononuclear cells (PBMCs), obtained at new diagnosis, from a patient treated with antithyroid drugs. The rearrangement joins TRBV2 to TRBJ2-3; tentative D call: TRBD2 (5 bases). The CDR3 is CASRMPEAATDTQYF. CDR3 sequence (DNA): TGTGCCAGCAGGATGCCGGAGGCCGCCACAGATACGCAGTATTTT.